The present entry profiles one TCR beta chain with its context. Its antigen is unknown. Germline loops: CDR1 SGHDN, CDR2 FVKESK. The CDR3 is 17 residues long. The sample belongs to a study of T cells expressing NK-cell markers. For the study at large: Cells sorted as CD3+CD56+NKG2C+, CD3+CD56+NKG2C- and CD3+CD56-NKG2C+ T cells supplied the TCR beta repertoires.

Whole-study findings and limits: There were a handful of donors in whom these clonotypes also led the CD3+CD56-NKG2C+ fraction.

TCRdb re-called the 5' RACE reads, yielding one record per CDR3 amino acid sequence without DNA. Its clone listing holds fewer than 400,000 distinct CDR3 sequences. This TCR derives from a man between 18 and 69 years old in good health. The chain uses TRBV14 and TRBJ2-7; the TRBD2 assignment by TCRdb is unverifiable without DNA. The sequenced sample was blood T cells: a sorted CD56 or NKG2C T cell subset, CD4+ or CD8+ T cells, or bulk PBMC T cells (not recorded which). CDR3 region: CASSQDRGLAGREEQYF.